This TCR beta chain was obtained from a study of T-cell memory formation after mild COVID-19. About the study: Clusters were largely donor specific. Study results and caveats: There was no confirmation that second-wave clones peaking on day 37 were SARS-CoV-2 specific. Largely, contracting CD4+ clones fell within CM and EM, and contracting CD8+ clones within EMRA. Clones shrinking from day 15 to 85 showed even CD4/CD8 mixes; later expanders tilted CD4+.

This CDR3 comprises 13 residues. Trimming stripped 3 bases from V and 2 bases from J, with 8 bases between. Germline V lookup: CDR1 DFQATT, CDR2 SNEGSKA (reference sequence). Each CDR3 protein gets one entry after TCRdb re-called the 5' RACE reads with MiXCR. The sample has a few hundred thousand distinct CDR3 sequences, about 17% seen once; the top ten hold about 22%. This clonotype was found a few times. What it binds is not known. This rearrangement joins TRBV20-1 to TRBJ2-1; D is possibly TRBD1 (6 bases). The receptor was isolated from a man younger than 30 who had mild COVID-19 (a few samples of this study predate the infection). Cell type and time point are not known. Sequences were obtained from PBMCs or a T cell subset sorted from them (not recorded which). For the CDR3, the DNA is TGCAGTGCTAGGGGACATACCTACAATGAGCAGTTCTTC. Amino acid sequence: CSARGHTYNEQFF.